The 18 T cell receptor beta chains listed next were all sequenced from one sample in a study of T cells in Graves' hyperthyroidism and ophthalmopathy. Amplified TCR beta CDR3 regions derived from RNA transcripts. The HTBI primer set drove a first-round RT-PCR of the TCR CDR3. TCRdb processed the multiplex PCR reads anew with MiXCR; each CDR3 protein has one entry. Among about 560,000 distinct CDR3 sequences listed, over 15% were seen once. Input material: blood. Receptors were obtained from a woman younger than 35 with Graves' hyperthyroidism.

The genes are TRBV19 and TRBJ2-3; D not resolved. From germline, CDR1 is LNHDA and CDR2 SQIVND (reference sequence). Trimming shortened V by 7 bases and J by 2 bases, and 13 bases separated the two germline ends. The CDR3 extends over 14 amino acids. The CDR3 bases are TGTGCCAGTAATCCATATAGGTCCACAGATACGCAGTATTTT. This codes for CASNPYRSTDTQYF.

This clonotype was counted between two and nine times. In nucleotides, the CDR3 is TGTGCCAGCAGCTTGGGGTTATCAAGGACCTCTGGAAACACCATATATTTT. It translates to CASSLGLSRTSGNTIYF. The genes are TRBV5-8 and TRBJ1-3, with no clear D. V shed 0 bases and J shed 0 bases, with 13 bases lying between them. Germline-derived CDR1 and CDR2 are SGHTS and YDEGEE. The CDR3 length is 17 residues.

This clonotype showed up many times. The gene calls are TRBV6-5 and TRBJ2-1; D gene unclear. Trimming removed 3 bases from V and 0 bases from J, with 9 bases in between. CDR3 size: 15 residues. Germline assignment: CDR1 MNHEY and CDR2 SVGAGI. CDR3 coding DNA: TGTGCCAGCAGTTATGGTGTGAGCTCCTACAATGAGCAGTTCTTC. Translation gives CASSYGVSSYNEQFF.

The rearrangement links TRBV5-1 to TRBJ1-5; D unclear. Germline loops: CDR1 SGHRS, CDR2 YFSETQ. Trimming stripped 0 bases from V and 2 bases from J, with 12 bases between. The CDR3 is 16 residues long. CDR3 DNA sequence: TGCGCCAGCAGCTTGGTTCCTGTTAGTGGCAATCAGCCCCAGCATTTT. Translation: CASSLVPVSGNQPQHF.

This chain links TRBV19 with TRBJ2-1, with 9 bases identical to TRBD2. The junction had 19 bases not matched to a gene; V was cut back by 0 bases and J by 7 bases. Germline V CDR1 and CDR2: LNHDA, SQIVND (reference sequence). This CDR3 is built from 20 residues. CDR3 in amino acids: CASSIDWGRIAGDLENEQFF. Here the CDR3 DNA reads TGTGCCAGTAGTATAGATTGGGGGCGGATAGCGGGAGACCTCGAGAATGAGCAGTTCTTC. The full variable domain, its missing parts supplied by reference TRBV19 and TRBJ2-1, is DGGITQSPKYLFRKEGQNVTLSCEQNLNHDAMYWYRQDPGQGLRLIYYSQIVNDFQKGDIAEGYSVSREKKESFPLTVTSAQKNPTAFYLCASSIDWGRIAGDLENEQFFGPGTRLTVL.

In its sample, this clonotype was seen many times. The V and J genes are TRBV5-6 and TRBJ1-5; maybe TRBD1 (5 bases). V was shortened by 5 bases and J by 7 bases, with 13 bases between the two germline ends. Germline loops: CDR1 SGHDT, CDR2 YYEEEE. CDR3 size: 13 residues. The CDR3 DNA reads TGTGCCAGCAGTGTAGCAGGGCTACAGCCCCAGCATTTT. Protein product: CASSVAGLQPQHF.

This clonotype was found a few times. V and J are TRBV20-1 and TRBJ2-3; D assignment may be TRBD1 or TRBD2 (5 bases each). Per the germline V gene, CDR1 is DFQATT and CDR2 is SNEGSKA (reference sequence). V shed 5 bases and J shed 0 bases, with 18 bases lying between them. The CDR3 consists of 16 residues. In DNA form, the CDR3 reads TGCAGTGCTGGGCCTAGCTTGGGGCCTAGCACAGATACGCAGTATTTT. Amino acid sequence: CSAGPSLGPSTDTQYF.

This clonotype showed up many times. The chain couples TRBV12-3 or TRBV12-4 to TRBJ1-2; D gene uncertain. This CDR3 is built from 12 residues. V gave up 8 bases and J gave up 5 bases, with 12 bases separating them. The CDR3 protein is CASRLDEYGYTF. The CDR3 DNA follows: TGTGCCAGCCGACTGGACGAATATGGCTACACCTTC.

This clonotype was recorded many times. The genes are TRBV9 and TRBJ2-7; D may be TRBD2 (5 bases). Germline CDR1 SGDLS, CDR2 YYNGEE. There are 15 residues in the CDR3. V dropped 3 bases and J dropped 3 bases, with 16 bases sitting between them. CDR3: CASSAHLSEGYEQYF. In DNA, the CDR3 is TGTGCCAGCAGCGCTCACCTCTCCGAGGGCTACGAGCAGTACTTC.

The chain uses TRBV20-1 and TRBJ1-3, with 8 bases aligning to TRBD1. The CDR3 runs to 13 residues. Germline V lookup: CDR1 DFQATT, CDR2 SNEGSKA (reference sequence). Unmatched junction bases numbered 7, after V lost 5 bases and J lost 7 bases. CDR3 protein: CSAEDRDKNTIYF. CDR3 DNA sequence: TGCAGTGCTGAGGACAGGGATAAGAACACCATATATTTT.

This clonotype was recorded a few times. The rearrangement links TRBV9 to TRBJ2-3; 7 bases map to TRBD1. CDR1 and CDR2 from the germline V gene are SGDLS and YYNGEE. This CDR3 region has 14 residues. V shed 3 bases, J shed 6 bases, and the junction held 7 bases outside the gene matches. The CDR3 spells CASSGDSSFDTQYF. The CDR3 DNA sequence: TGTGCCAGCAGCGGGGACAGTTCTTTTGATACGCAGTATTTT.

This clonotype was recorded a few times. The genes are TRBV11-1 and TRBJ1-2, with 7 bases identical to TRBD1. The V gene end was trimmed by 5 bases and the J gene end by 2 bases; junction bases not matched to a gene: 11. Germline CDR1 reads SGHAT; CDR2 reads FQDESV (reference sequence). CDR3 length: 16 residues. CDR3 in amino acids: CASSAHIDRANYGYTF. The CDR3, as DNA: TGTGCCAGCAGCGCGCATATAGACAGGGCCAACTATGGCTACACCTTC.

In its sample, this clonotype was seen many times. This chain links TRBV27 with TRBJ2-3; no firm D call. The CDR3 length is 14 residues. CDR1 MNHEY and CDR2 SMNVEV come from the germline V gene (reference sequence). Trimming cost V 5 bases and J 4 bases, with 13 bases left between them. CDR3 nucleotide sequence: TGTGCCAGCAGTCCATCGACTTCCCCAGATACGCAGTATTTT. Protein product: CASSPSTSPDTQYF.

This clonotype has more than one count but fewer than ten. The chain uses TRBV6-2 or TRBV6-3 and TRBJ1-5, with 10 bases that match TRBD1. CDR1 and CDR2 (germline): MNHEY, SVGEGT. This CDR3 has 16 residues. J gave up 3 bases and V 5 bases, and 7 bases lay outside the gene matches. CDR3 region: CASSTRDRGPNQPQHF. CDR3 coding DNA: TGTGCCAGCAGTACTCGGGACAGGGGCCCCAATCAGCCCCAGCATTTT.

Ten or more counts support this clonotype. This rearrangement joins TRBV20-1 to TRBJ1-1; D gene unclear. In germline, CDR1 is DFQATT, CDR2 SNEGSKA (reference sequence). With 6 bases removed from V and 1 base from J, the gap between germline ends came to 15 bases. The CDR3 runs to 14 residues. CDR3 residues: CSAQKGNWNTEAFF. The CDR3 DNA sequence: TGCAGTGCCCAGAAGGGAAATTGGAACACTGAAGCTTTCTTT.

This clonotype was seen a handful of times. The J gene is TRBJ2-7, the V gene TRBV29-1; TRBD1 is a possible D gene (5 bases). Germline CDR1 is SQVTM and CDR2 is ANQGSEA. V lost 2 bases, J lost 0 bases, and 11 bases lay in between. The CDR3 is 14 amino acids. CDR3 bases: TGCAGCGTTGAATCCAGGGCCAGCTCCTACGAGCAGTACTTC. Translation gives CSVESRASSYEQYF.

This clonotype was counted only a few times. The J gene is TRBJ1-1, the V gene TRBV15; D gene uncertain. With 3 bases removed from V and 1 base from J, the gap between germline ends came to 6 bases. Germline V CDR1 and CDR2: LNHNV, YYDKDF (reference sequence). The CDR3 has 13 residues. CDR3 coding DNA: TGTGCCACCAGCAGGACGACGAACACTGAAGCTTTCTTT. It translates to CATSRTTNTEAFF.

This clonotype was seen repeatedly, ten times or more. This rearrangement joins TRBV6-2 or TRBV6-3 to TRBJ2-7, with 10 bases fitting TRBD2. V was pared by 4 bases and J by 2 bases, with 5 bases of the junction left unmatched. The CDR3 covers 15 residues. In germline, CDR1 is MNHEY, CDR2 SVGEGT. CDR3 loop: CASSWLAGEPYEQYF. The CDR3 DNA sequence: TGTGCCAGCAGTTGGCTAGCGGGGGAACCCTACGAGCAGTACTTC.